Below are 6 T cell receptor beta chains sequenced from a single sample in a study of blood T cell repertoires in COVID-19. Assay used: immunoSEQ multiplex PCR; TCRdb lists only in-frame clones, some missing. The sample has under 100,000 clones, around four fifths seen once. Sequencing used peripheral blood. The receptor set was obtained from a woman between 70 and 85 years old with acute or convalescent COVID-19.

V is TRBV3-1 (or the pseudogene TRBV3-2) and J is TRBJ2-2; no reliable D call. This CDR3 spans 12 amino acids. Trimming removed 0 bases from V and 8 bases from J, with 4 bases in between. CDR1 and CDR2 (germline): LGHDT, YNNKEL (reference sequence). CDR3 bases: TGTGCCAGCAGCCAAGACGTAGGGGAGCTGTTTTTT. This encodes CASSQDVGELFF.

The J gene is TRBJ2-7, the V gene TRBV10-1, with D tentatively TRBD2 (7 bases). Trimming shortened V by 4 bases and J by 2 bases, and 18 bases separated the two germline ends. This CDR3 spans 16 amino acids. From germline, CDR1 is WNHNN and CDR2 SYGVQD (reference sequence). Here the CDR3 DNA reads TGCGCCAGCAGTGCAAGCCAAGGCGGGGGCCCCTACGAGCAGTACTTC. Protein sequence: CASSASQGGGPYEQYF.

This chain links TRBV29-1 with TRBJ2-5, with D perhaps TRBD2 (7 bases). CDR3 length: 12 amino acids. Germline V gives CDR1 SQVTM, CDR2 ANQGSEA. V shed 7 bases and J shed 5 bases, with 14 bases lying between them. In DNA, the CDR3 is TGCAGCGCCCGGGGGGCGATGGAGACCCAGTACTTC. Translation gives CSARGAMETQYF.

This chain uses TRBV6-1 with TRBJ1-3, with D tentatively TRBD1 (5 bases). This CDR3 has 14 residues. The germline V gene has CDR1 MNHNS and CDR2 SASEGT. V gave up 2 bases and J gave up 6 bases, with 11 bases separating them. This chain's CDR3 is CASSEMQGVNTIYF. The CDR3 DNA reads TGTGCCAGCAGTGAAATGCAGGGTGTAAACACCATATATTTT.

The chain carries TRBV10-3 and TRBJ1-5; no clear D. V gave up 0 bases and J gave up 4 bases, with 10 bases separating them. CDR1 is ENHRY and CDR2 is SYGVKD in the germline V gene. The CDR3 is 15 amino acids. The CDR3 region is CAISESTIRNQPQHF. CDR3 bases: TGTGCCATCAGTGAGTCGACTATTAGAAATCAGCCCCAGCATTTT.

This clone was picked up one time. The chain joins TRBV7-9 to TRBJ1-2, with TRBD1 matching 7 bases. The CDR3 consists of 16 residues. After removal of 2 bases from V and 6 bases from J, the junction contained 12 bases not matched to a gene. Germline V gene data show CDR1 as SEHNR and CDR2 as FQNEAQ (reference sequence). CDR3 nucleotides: TGTGCCAGCAGCTTACTTTCAGGGGGGTTAAGCGATGGCTACACCTTC. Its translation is CASSLLSGGLSDGYTF.